Sequencing of this T cell receptor (beta chain) was carried out in a study of shared clonotypes between healthy human individuals. The study, taken as a whole, reports: Non-shared clonotypes displayed generation probabilities falling below those of clonotypes present in all four donors.

Concerning this clone itself: The antigen remains undetermined. Distinct nucleotide sequences in the sample also encode this CDR3.

Clones were read by immunoSEQ multiplex PCR, and TCRdb kept only the in-frame ones, dropping some. The sample records just over 2,000,000 clones, roughly 95% being singletons. This CDR3 comprises 15 residues. V lost 0 bases, J lost 4 bases, and 2 bases stayed unmatched. Germline V CDR1 and CDR2: SGHRS, YFSETQ. Positive CCR7 selection of CD45RO-negative cells yielded the naive CD8 cells, and terminally differentiated effector memory CD45RA+ cells were excluded. The clonotype originates from a man aged 18 to 35 in good health. The sample was naive CD8+ T cells sorted from blood. The rearrangement joins TRBV5-1 to TRBJ2-1; 9 bases align to TRBD2. The CDR3 DNA reads TGCGCCAGCAGCTTGGATAGCGGGGGTTACAATGAGCAGTTCTTC. Its protein product is CASSLDSGGYNEQFF. Using reference TRBV5-1 and TRBJ2-1 for the parts outside the CDR3, the full variable domain is KAGVTQTPRYLIKTRGQQVTLSCSPISGHRSVSWYQQTPGQGLQFLFEYFSETQRNKGNFPGRFSGRQFSNSRSEMNVSTLELGDSALYLCASSLDSGGYNEQFFGPGTRLTVL.